This T cell receptor (beta chain) stems from a study of blood T cell repertoires in COVID-19. Study background: Whether acute or convalescent, the COVID-19 samples came from the United States, Italy and Spain. Nucleic acid was either cDNA or gDNA, and it came from T cells, B-cell-depleted T cells, or PBMCs.

The length of the CDR3 is 13 residues. Deletions cut 8 bases from V and 4 bases from J, with 12 bases between. The germline CDR1 and CDR2 sequences are SGHAT and FQDESV (reference sequence). Per the original data handling: Estimation of nucleated cell counts relied on the amplification of reference gene primers. TCRdb's table, derived via immunoSEQ multiplex PCR, lists solely in-frame clones and lacks some. V and J calls and clone size follow that table, whereas D and trimming were derived from the DNA. The sample shows about 140,000 clones, 78% of them seen only once. Input material: peripheral blood. The V gene is TRBV11-1, the J gene TRBJ1-3; D call uncertain. The receptor comes from a woman aged 55-75 years with acute or convalescent COVID-19. CDR3 sequence reads: CASATGAGNTIYF. CDR3 sequence (DNA): TGTGCCAGCGCGACGGGTGCGGGAAACACCATATATTTT. Using reference TRBV11-1 and TRBJ1-3 for the parts outside the CDR3, the full variable domain is EAEVAQSPRYKITEKSQAVAFWCDPISGHATLYWYRQILGQGPELLVQFQDESVVDDSQLPKDRFSAERLKGVDSTLKIQPAELGDSAMYLCASATGAGNTIYFGEGSWLTVV.